The present T cell receptor (beta chain) was sequenced within a study of control samples from healthy donors and cancer patients. The CDR3 runs to 13 residues. Germline CDR1 LGHDT, CDR2 YNNKEL (reference sequence). With 0 bases removed from V and 9 bases from J, the gap between germline ends came to 9 bases. Method: immunoSEQ multiplex PCR; TCRdb's copy keeps in-frame clones and lacks some. The repertoire holds some 140,000 clones, with 88% as singletons. The chain is built from TRBV3-1 (or the pseudogene TRBV3-2) and TRBJ1-5, with D hard to call. The source material was blood. This sequence originates from a woman in her twenties or thirties in good health. DNA for the CDR3: TGTGCCAGCAGCCAAGAGTCAAGAAGGCCCCAGCATTTT. Translated, it gives CASSQESRRPQHF.